These 30 T cell receptor beta chains share one sample of origin, sequenced in a study of shared clonotypes between healthy human individuals. Measured with immunoSEQ multiplex PCR; TCRdb has only the in-frame clones, and not every one. The sample contains about 2.4 million clones, over 85% of which appear only once. Sequenced input: naive CD4+ T cells from PBMCs. Subset meaning: CD45RA+ positively selected. These receptors were collected from a man between 18 and 35 years old in good health. Some clones in this sample may be carry-over from other donors' samples.

This clone was detected once. This chain uses TRBV28 with TRBJ1-3; 9 nucleotides agree with TRBD1. This CDR3 is 17 amino acids long. Germline CDR1 is MDHEN and CDR2 is SYDVKM. V was clipped by 7 bases and J by 1 base; unmatched bases: 11. DNA for the CDR3: TGTGCCAGCACCGGGGGGGCTGGGACAGGGTCTGGAAACACCATATATTTT. Encoded protein: CASTGGAGTGSGNTIYF.

V usage is TRBV25-1 and J usage is TRBJ2-3, with 10 nucleotides matching TRBD2. The CDR3 totals 16 residues. The V gene's germline CDR1 is MGHDK and CDR2 SYGVNS. V lost 3 bases to trimming and J lost 0 bases; unmatched junction nucleotides: 3. The CDR3 DNA is TGTGCCAGCAGTGACGGACTAGCGGCTAGCACAGATACGCAGTATTTT. Translation: CASSDGLAASTDTQYF.

As regards this clone: The same CDR3 also results from other DNA sequences found in this sample. This rearrangement joins TRBV7-2 to TRBJ1-5; 7 bases are shared with TRBD1. Trimming cost V 0 bases and J 5 bases; bases outside gene matches: 1. The CDR3 covers 14 residues. Germline V gene sequence: CDR1 SGHTA, CDR2 FQGNSA. CDR3 DNA: TGTGCCAGCAGCTTAGCCAGGGGGGATCAGCCCCAGCATTTT. Its protein product is CASSLARGDQPQHF.

This chain connects TRBV6-1 to TRBJ2-3; 16 bases are a match to TRBD2. There are 17 residues in the CDR3. CDR1 and CDR2 from the germline V gene are MNHNS and SASEGT. V gave up 3 bases and J gave up 2 bases; unmatched junction bases: 2. This chain's CDR3 is CASSDGTSGRVTDTQYF. The CDR3 DNA follows: TGTGCCAGCAGTGACGGGACTAGCGGGAGGGTCACAGATACGCAGTATTTT.

This sequence joins TRBV5-8 and TRBJ2-7; D is possibly TRBD1 (6 bases). This CDR3 is 17 amino acids long. The V end was cut by 4 bases, the J end by 3 bases, with 23 bases between. Germline loops: CDR1 SGHTS, CDR2 YDEGEE. CDR3: CASSPLQGSPPIYEQYF. The CDR3 nucleotides read TGTGCCAGCAGCCCCCTTCAGGGGAGCCCGCCAATCTACGAGCAGTACTTC.

The J gene is TRBJ2-7, the V gene TRBV5-1; D unclear. Deletions cut 2 bases from V and 0 bases from J, with 12 bases between. The CDR3 is made up of 15 amino acids. In germline, CDR1 is SGHRS, CDR2 YFSETQ. The CDR3 is CASSFSSQASYEQYF. The CDR3 coding sequence is TGCGCCAGCAGCTTTTCTAGTCAGGCCTCCTACGAGCAGTACTTC.

The genes are TRBV5-1 and TRBJ2-1, with TRBD1 identical over 8 bases. Germline V gene data show CDR1 as SGHRS and CDR2 as YFSETQ. After removal of 3 bases from V and 0 bases from J, the junction contained 2 bases not matched to a gene. The CDR3 has 15 amino acids. CDR3 sequence reads: CASSWTGSSYNEQFF. DNA of the CDR3: TGCGCCAGCAGCTGGACAGGGAGCTCCTACAATGAGCAGTTCTTC.

J is TRBJ2-5 and V is TRBV5-1; D gene uncertain. From germline, CDR1 is SGHRS and CDR2 YFSETQ. The CDR3 loop spans 16 amino acids. V shed 1 base and J shed 2 bases, with 15 bases lying between them. CDR3 sequence (DNA): TGCGCCAGCAGCTTGATGCCAATAAATGGGCAAGAGACCCAGTACTTC. This codes for CASSLMPINGQETQYF. The whole variable domain, filled in from reference TRBV5-1 and TRBJ2-5, reads KAGVTQTPRYLIKTRGQQVTLSCSPISGHRSVSWYQQTPGQGLQFLFEYFSETQRNKGNFPGRFSGRQFSNSRSEMNVSTLELGDSALYLCASSLMPINGQETQYFGPGTRLLVL.

CDR3 protein: CASSPGTTISYEQYF. The CDR3 nucleotides read TGCGCCAGCAGCCCCGGGACTACGATTTCCTACGAGCAGTACTTC. The chain is built from TRBV5-1 and TRBJ2-7; 7 bases are shared with TRBD2. This CDR3 has 15 amino acids. The V gene's germline CDR1 is SGHRS and CDR2 YFSETQ. V dropped 4 bases and J dropped 1; count of bases not matched to a gene: 8.

The chain links TRBV27 to TRBJ2-2; no definite D call. This CDR3 contains 13 residues. V dropped 2 bases and J dropped 6 bases, with 7 bases sitting between them. Germline V gene sequence: CDR1 MNHEY, CDR2 SMNVEV (reference sequence). CDR3 sequence (DNA): TGTGCCAGCAGTTTAGTGAGCCCCGGGGAGCTGTTTTTT. Translating gives CASSLVSPGELFF.

This clone was detected only once. J is TRBJ1-5 and V is TRBV7-2; a weak D match, TRBD1 (5 bases). Germline CDR1 is SGHTA and CDR2 is FQGNSA. The CDR3 is made up of 16 amino acids. Trimming left V 4 bases short and J 3 bases short, with 16 bases between. The CDR3 DNA reads TGTGCCAGCAGCTCGGGGTCGACAGAGTACAATCAGCCCCAGCATTTT. Translated: CASSSGSTEYNQPQHF. The full variable domain, rest sourced from reference TRBV7-2 and TRBJ1-5, is GAGVSQSPSNKVTEKGKDVELRCDPISGHTALYWYRQSLGQGLEFLIYFQGNSAPDKSGLPSDRFSAERTGGSVSTLTIQRTQQEDSAVYLCASSSGSTEYNQPQHFGDGTRLSIL.

J is TRBJ2-3 and V is TRBV4-1; 8 nucleotides align to TRBD2. Germline V gene data show CDR1 as MGHRA and CDR2 as YSYEKL. The trim removed 0 bases at V and 2 bases at J, leaving 7 bases unmatched. CDR3 length equals 17 residues. For the CDR3, the DNA is TGCGCCAGCAGCCAAGAGTCACTAGCGGCTAACACAGATACGCAGTATTTT. Amino acid sequence: CASSQESLAANTDTQYF.

This clone was recorded only once. The chain is built from TRBV27 and TRBJ2-3; D gene ambiguous. In germline, CDR1 is MNHEY, CDR2 SMNVEV (reference sequence). Trimming took off 3 bases at V and 0 bases at J, with 7 bases between the two ends. This CDR3 comprises 14 residues. The CDR3 loop reads CASSLRSSTDTQYF. CDR3 DNA sequence: TGTGCCAGCAGTTTGCGGAGCAGCACAGATACGCAGTATTTT.

The gene calls are TRBV5-6 and TRBJ2-3; D might be TRBD1 (6 bases). This CDR3 is built from 12 residues. Between the trimmed V and J ends, which lost 4 bases and 5 bases, there was a span of 8 bases. The germline CDR1 and CDR2 sequences are SGHDT and YYEEEE. DNA for the CDR3: TGTGCCAGCAGCCTAGGGGGAGATACGCAGTATTTT. It is translated as CASSLGGDTQYF.

The CDR3 nucleotides read TGTGCCAGCAGTTTAAAAGGGACAGGCTATGGCTACACCTTC. Protein sequence: CASSLKGTGYGYTF. The chain uses TRBV27 and TRBJ1-2, with 8 positions matching TRBD1. Unmatched junction bases numbered 3, after V lost 2 bases and J lost 4 bases. Per germline, CDR1 MNHEY and CDR2 SMNVEV (reference sequence). This CDR3 is built from 14 residues.

This rearrangement joins TRBV19 to TRBJ2-7; D perhaps matches TRBD2 (6 bases). The CDR3 is 14 amino acids. From germline, CDR1 is LNHDA and CDR2 SQIVND (reference sequence). Trimming stripped 7 bases from V and 2 bases from J, with 15 bases between. The CDR3 bases are TGTGCCAGTATCGGGACTTCCCGACCCTACGAGCAGTACTTC. It codes for CASIGTSRPYEQYF.

As concerns this clone: This specimen includes other DNA sequences encoding the same CDR3. The chain combines TRBV5-1 with TRBJ2-5; D might be TRBD2 (5 bases). V lost 2 bases to trimming and J lost 1 base, with 6 bases between them. Germline V gives CDR1 SGHRS, CDR2 YFSETQ. The CDR3 runs 13 residues. CDR3 coding DNA: TGCGCCAGCAGCTTCACTAGCCAAGAGACCCAGTACTTC. It encodes CASSFTSQETQYF.

The table lists this clone with a count of one. The V call is TRBV11-2, the J call TRBJ2-3, with a tentative D call TRBD2 (7 bases). The CDR3 runs 14 residues. V dropped 5 bases and J dropped 5 bases, with 14 bases sitting between them. CDR1 and CDR2 from the germline V gene are SGHAT and FQNNGV. CDR3 bases: TGTGCCAGCAGCCGGGGGGACAATGAAGATACGCAGTATTTT. It encodes CASSRGDNEDTQYF.

V is TRBV27 and J is TRBJ1-1; D gene unclear. This CDR3 spans 13 amino acids. V lost 4 bases to trimming and J lost 2 bases, with 8 bases between them. Germline V gene data show CDR1 as MNHEY and CDR2 as SMNVEV (reference sequence). The CDR3 spells CASSSPFNTEAFF. The CDR3 nucleotides are TGTGCCAGCAGTTCCCCTTTTAACACTGAAGCTTTCTTT.

The V call is TRBV5-1, the J call TRBJ2-3; D is possibly TRBD2 (5 bases). Trimming shortened V by 6 bases and J by 4 bases, and 12 bases separated the two germline ends. Per the germline V gene, CDR1 is SGHRS and CDR2 is YFSETQ. The length of the CDR3 is 13 residues. CDR3 loop: CASTREGADTQYF. The CDR3 DNA is TGCGCCAGCACCCGAGAGGGCGCAGATACGCAGTATTTT. Based on the CDR3 plus reference TRBV5-1 and TRBJ2-3, the full variable domain is KAGVTQTPRYLIKTRGQQVTLSCSPISGHRSVSWYQQTPGQGLQFLFEYFSETQRNKGNFPGRFSGRQFSNSRSEMNVSTLELGDSALYLCASTREGADTQYFGPGTRLTVL.

Of note for this clone: Other DNA sequences from this sample encode an identical CDR3 as well. The CDR3 DNA is TGCAGCGTTGGGGACAGGGATCAGCCCCAGCATTTT. Amino acid sequence: CSVGDRDQPQHF. V gene TRBV29-1 combines with J gene TRBJ1-5; 9 bases map to TRBD1. In germline, CDR1 is SQVTM, CDR2 ANQGSEA. Trimming took 4 bases from V and 5 from J; bases not matched to a gene: 0. This CDR3 is 12 amino acids long.

CDR3 bases: TGTGCCAGTAGCCCTTCGGGGATTTTTAGGGAAAAACTGTTTTTT. Protein sequence: CASSPSGIFREKLFF. The chain employs TRBV19 and TRBJ1-4; D is undetermined. Germline assignment: CDR1 LNHDA and CDR2 SQIVND (reference sequence). The CDR3 runs to 15 residues. V was pared by 6 bases and J by 8 bases, with 19 bases between.

Only a few counts were recorded for this clone. This same CDR3 is encoded by further DNA sequences in the sample. V gene TRBV7-9 combines with J gene TRBJ1-2, with TRBD1 matching 7 bases. With 1 base clipped from V and 7 bases from J, the junction kept 3 bases outside the gene matches. This CDR3 region has 13 residues. Germline V gene lookup returns CDR1 SEHNR and CDR2 FQNEAQ (reference sequence). As DNA, the CDR3 is TGTGCCAGCAGCTTAGAGGGGGCTGGTGGCTACACCTTC. Translated: CASSLEGAGGYTF. The full variable domain, completed using reference TRBV7-9 and TRBJ1-2, is DTGVSQNPRHKITKRGQNVTFRCDPISEHNRLYWYRQTLGQGPEFLTYFQNEAQLEKSRLLSDRFSAERPKGSFSTLEIQRTEQGDSAMYLCASSLEGAGGYTFGSGTRLTVV.

Here the CDR3 DNA reads TGCGCCAGCAGCCGATACGGGACTAGCGGGACCGATGAGCAGTTCTTC. Its protein is CASSRYGTSGTDEQFF. This chain joins TRBV4-1 and TRBJ2-1, with 13 nucleotides matching TRBD2. CDR3 length: 16 amino acids. The germline V gene encodes CDR1 MGHRA and CDR2 YSYEKL. The V and J ends lost 4 bases and 8 bases, in that order; junction bases with no gene match: 8.

The chain links TRBV10-3 to TRBJ2-7, with 9 positions matching TRBD2. The CDR3 sequence is 15 residues long. V shed 3 bases and J 2 bases; nucleotides not matched to a gene: 5. CDR1 is ENHRY, CDR2 SYGVKD, per germline. This chain's CDR3 is CAISDPSSGTYEQYF. CDR3 in DNA: TGTGCCATCAGTGATCCTTCTAGCGGGACCTACGAGCAGTACTTC.

In regard to this clone: Additional DNA sequences in this sample encode the identical CDR3. The V and J genes are TRBV18 and TRBJ1-4; D uncertain. V lost 1 base and J lost 1, with 1 base in between. The CDR3 has 13 amino acids. Germline V lookup: CDR1 KGHSH, CDR2 LQKENI. The CDR3 region has the DNA TGTGCCAGCTCACCACGAACTAATGAAAAACTGTTTTTT. This gives the protein CASSPRTNEKLFF.

This sequence joins TRBV30 and TRBJ2-1; 9 bases match TRBD2. Germline CDR1 is GTSNPN and CDR2 is SVGIG (reference sequence). The CDR3 runs to 12 residues. The trim removed 7 bases at V and 10 bases at J, leaving 8 bases unmatched. CDR3 protein: CASHTGTSEQFF. CDR3 in DNA: TGTGCCTCCCATACCGGGACTAGCGAGCAGTTCTTC.

This clone was detected only once. The gene calls are TRBV7-2 and TRBJ1-3; tentative D call: TRBD1 (5 bases). Trimming pared 5 bases from V and 1 base from J, leaving 12 bases between. Germline loops: CDR1 SGHTA, CDR2 FQGNSA. The CDR3 is 15 amino acids. The CDR3 is CASSASGESGNTIYF. The CDR3, as DNA: TGTGCCAGCAGCGCCTCGGGGGAGTCTGGAAACACCATATATTTT.

The J gene is TRBJ2-7, the V gene TRBV28, with 9 bases fitting TRBD1. CDR1 is MDHEN, CDR2 SYDVKM, per germline. The CDR3 runs to 14 residues. V trimming: 6 bases; J trimming: 3 bases; junction bases outside the gene matches: 6. The CDR3 DNA follows: TGTGCCAGCAGAAAACAGGGGGCGGTCTACGAGCAGTACTTC. Its translation: CASRKQGAVYEQYF.

Of note for this clone: This same CDR3 is encoded by further DNA sequences in the sample. The chain links TRBV18 to TRBJ1-1, with TRBD1 identical over 9 bases. The germline CDR1 and CDR2 sequences are KGHSH and LQKENI. This CDR3 contains 14 residues. V shed 2 bases, J shed 3 bases, and the junction held 1 base outside the gene matches. CDR3 loop: CASSPRTGDTEAFF. CDR3 nucleotide sequence: TGTGCCAGCTCACCAAGGACAGGGGACACTGAAGCTTTCTTT. The variable domain in full, with the rest retrieved from reference TRBV18 and TRBJ1-1, is NAGVMQNPRHLVRRRGQEARLRCSPMKGHSHVYWYRQLPEEGLKFMVYLQKENIIDESGMPKERFSAEFPKEGPSILRIQQVVRGDSAAYFCASSPRTGDTEAFFGQGTRLTVV.